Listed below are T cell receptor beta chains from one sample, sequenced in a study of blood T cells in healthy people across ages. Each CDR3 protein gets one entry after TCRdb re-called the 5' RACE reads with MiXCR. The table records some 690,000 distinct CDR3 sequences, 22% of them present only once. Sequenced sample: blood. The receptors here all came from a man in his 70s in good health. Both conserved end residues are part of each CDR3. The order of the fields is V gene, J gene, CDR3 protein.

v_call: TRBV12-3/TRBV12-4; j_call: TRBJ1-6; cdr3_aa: CASSPTESNSPLHF
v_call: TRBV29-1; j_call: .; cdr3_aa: CSVVGTGNEQYF
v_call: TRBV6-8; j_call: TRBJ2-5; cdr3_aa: CASSYPRRSSVRETQYF
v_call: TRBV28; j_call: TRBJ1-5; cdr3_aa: CASGLGNQPQHF
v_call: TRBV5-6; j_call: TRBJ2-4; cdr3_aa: CASSSQGFMNIQYF
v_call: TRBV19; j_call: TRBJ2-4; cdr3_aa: CASSLAGSSKNIQYF
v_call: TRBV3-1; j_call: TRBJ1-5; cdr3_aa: CASNRGKGPQHF
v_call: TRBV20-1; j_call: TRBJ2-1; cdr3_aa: CSATGTSGGYNEQSF
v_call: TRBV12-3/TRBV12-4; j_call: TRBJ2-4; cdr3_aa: CASRPWDSKNIQYF
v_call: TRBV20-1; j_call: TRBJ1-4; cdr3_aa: CSAENATNEKLFF
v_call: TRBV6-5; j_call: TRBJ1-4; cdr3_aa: CASSYERVGEKLFF
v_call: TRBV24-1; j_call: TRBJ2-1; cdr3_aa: CATSDPPGNEQFF
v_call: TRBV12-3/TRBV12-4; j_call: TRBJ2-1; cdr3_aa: CASSKWSSYNEQFF
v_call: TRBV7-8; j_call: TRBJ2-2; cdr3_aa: CASSLVDGVTGELFF
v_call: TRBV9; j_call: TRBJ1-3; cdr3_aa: CASSPREGENSGNTIYF
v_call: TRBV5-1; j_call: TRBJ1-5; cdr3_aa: CASSLVGGDQPQHF
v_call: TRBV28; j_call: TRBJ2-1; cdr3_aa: CASSLPPGFQRSEQFF
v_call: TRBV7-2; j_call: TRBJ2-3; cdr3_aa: CASSSSGQSTDTQYF
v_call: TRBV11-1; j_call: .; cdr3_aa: CASSSNNVYEQFF
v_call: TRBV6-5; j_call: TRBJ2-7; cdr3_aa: CASSLNTGGYEQYF
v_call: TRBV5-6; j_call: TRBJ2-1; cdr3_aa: CASSLPPGLAGGERYNEQFF
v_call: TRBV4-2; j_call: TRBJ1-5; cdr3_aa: CASSRAGVNQPQHF
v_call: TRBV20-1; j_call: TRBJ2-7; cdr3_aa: CSARPSNYEQYF
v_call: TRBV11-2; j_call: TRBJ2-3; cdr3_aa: CASSLNRLGSTDTQYF
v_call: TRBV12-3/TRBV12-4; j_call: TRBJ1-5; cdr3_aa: CASSFGSRQPQHF
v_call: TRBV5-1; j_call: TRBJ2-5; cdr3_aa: CASSLDRGDEQYF
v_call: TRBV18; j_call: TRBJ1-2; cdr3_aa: CASSLLPHQDGYTF
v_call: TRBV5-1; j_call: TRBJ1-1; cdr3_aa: CASSLEFTDTEAFF
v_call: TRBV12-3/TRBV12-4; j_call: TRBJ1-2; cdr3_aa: CASSPELRVEGGYTF
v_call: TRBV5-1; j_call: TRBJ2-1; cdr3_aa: CASSFGGDSYNEQFF
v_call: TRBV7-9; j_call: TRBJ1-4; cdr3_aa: CASSLLPGGLANEKLFF
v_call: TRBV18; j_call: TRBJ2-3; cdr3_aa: CASSPPDLTWDTQYF
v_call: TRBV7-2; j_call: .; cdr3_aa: CASSSPRGVPYIYEQYF
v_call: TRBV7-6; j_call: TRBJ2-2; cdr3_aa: CASSFSGTDAFRELFF
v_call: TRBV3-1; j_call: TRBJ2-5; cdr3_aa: CASSQDLGAPYQETQYF
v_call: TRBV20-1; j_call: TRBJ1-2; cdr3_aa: CSATKDNLNYGYTF
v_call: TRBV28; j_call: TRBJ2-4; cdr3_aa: CASSQPTGALNIQYF
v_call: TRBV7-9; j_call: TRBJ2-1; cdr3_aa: CASSPRALSSYNEQFF
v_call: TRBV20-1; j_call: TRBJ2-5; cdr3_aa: CSARDWASGDGTQYF
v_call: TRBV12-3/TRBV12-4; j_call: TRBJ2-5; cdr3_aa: CASSWGGGFEQYF
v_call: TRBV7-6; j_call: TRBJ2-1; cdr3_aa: CASSLLGGDYNEQFF
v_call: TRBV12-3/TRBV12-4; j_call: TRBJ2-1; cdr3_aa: CASSPGLGNNEQFF
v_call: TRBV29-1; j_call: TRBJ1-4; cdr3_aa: CSVGDPADVEKLFF
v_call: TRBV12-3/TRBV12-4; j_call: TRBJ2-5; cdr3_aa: CASSTTSVGETQYF
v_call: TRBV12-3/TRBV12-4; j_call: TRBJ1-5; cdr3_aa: CASNHAKPGRINQPQHF